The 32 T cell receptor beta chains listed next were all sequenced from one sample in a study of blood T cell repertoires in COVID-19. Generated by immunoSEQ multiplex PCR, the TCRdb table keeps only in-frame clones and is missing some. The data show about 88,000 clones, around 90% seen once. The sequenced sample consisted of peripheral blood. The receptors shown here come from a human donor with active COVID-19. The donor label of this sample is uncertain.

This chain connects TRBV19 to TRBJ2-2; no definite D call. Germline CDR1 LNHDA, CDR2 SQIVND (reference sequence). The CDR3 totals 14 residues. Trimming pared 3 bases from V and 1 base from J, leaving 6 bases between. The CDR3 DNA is TGTGCCAGTAGTATCATCAAGAACACCGGGGAGCTGTTTTTT. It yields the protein CASSIIKNTGELFF.

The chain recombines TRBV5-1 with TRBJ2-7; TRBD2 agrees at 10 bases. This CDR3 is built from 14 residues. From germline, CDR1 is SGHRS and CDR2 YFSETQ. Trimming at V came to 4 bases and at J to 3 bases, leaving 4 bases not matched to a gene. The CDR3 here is CASSPGTSDYEQYF. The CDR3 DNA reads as TGCGCCAGCAGCCCGGGGACTAGCGACTACGAGCAGTACTTC.

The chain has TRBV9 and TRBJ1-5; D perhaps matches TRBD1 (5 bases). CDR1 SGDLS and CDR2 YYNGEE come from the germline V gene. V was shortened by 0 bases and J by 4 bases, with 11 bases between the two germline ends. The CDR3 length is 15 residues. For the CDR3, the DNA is TGTGCCAGCAGCGTAGGTCAGGGCCATAATCAGCCCCAGCATTTT. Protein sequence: CASSVGQGHNQPQHF.

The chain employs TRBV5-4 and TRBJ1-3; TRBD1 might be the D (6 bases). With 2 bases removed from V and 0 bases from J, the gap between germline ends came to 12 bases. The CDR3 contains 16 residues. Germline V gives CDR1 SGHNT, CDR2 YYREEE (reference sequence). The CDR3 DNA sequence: TGTGCCAGCAGCTTATCAGGGGTAGGCTCTGGAAACACCATATATTTT. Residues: CASSLSGVGSGNTIYF.

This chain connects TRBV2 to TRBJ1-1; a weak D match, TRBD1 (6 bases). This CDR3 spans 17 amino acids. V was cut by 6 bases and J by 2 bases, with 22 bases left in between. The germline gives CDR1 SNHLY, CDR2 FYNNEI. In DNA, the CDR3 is TGTGCCAGCAGCGGGCCCCACCCCGGGACAAAAAACACTGAAGCTTTCTTT. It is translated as CASSGPHPGTKNTEAFF.

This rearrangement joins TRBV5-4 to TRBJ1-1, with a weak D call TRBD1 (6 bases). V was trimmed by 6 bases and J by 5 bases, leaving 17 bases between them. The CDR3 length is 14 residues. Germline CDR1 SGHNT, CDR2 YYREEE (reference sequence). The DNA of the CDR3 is TGTGCCAGCACCCGTCGGGGGGCGGGAACTGAAGCTTTCTTT. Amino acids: CASTRRGAGTEAFF.

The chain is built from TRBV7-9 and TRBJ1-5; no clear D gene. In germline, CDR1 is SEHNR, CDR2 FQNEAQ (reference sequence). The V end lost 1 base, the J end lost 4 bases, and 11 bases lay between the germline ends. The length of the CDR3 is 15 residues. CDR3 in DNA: TGTGCCAGCAGCTTAGGTGATATACGGAATCAGCCCCAGCATTTT. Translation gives CASSLGDIRNQPQHF.

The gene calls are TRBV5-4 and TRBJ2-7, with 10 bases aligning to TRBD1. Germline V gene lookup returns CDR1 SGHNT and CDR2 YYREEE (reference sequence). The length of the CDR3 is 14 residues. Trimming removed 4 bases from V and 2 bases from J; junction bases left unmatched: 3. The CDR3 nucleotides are TGTGCCAGCAGCCCTGACAGGGGGCCCTACGAGCAGTACTTC. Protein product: CASSPDRGPYEQYF.

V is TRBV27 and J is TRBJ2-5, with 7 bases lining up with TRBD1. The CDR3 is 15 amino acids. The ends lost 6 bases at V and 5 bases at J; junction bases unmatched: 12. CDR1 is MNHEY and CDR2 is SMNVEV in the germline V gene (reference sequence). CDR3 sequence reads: CASRPRTGPQETQYF. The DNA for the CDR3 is TGTGCCAGCAGACCTCGGACAGGACCGCAGGAGACCCAGTACTTC.

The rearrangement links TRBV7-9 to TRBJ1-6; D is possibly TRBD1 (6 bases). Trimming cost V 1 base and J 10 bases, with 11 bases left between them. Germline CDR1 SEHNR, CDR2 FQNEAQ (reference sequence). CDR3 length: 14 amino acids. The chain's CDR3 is CASSLEDSNSPLHF. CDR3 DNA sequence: TGTGCCAGCAGCTTAGAGGACAGCAACTCACCCCTCCACTTT.

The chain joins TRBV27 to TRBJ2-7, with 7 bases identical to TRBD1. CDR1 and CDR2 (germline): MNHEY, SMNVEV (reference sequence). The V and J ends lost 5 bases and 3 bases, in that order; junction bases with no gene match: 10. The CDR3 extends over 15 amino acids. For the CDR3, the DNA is TGTGCCAGCAGTCTCTTCGGGACAGCAGTCTACGAGCAGTACTTC. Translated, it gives CASSLFGTAVYEQYF.

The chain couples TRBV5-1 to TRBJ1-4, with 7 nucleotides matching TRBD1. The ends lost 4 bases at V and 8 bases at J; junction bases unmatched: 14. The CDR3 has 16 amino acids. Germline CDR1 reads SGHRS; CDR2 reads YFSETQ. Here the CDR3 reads CASSLTVRGAREKLFF. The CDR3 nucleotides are TGCGCCAGCAGCCTTACCGTCAGGGGGGCGCGGGAAAAACTGTTTTTT.

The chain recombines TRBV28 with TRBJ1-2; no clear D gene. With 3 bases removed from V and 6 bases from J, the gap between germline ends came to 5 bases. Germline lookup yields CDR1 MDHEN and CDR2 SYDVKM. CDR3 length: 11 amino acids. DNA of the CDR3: TGTGCCAGCAGTTTTTCTGATGGCTACACCTTC. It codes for CASSFSDGYTF.

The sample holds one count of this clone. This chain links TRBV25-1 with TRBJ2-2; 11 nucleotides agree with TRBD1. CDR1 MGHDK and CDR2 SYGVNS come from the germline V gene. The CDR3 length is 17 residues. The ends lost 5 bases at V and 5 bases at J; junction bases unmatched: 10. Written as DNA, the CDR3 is TGTGCCAGCAGTCGGGAGTGGACAGGGGGCGCGACCGGGGAGCTGTTTTTT. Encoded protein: CASSREWTGGATGELFF.

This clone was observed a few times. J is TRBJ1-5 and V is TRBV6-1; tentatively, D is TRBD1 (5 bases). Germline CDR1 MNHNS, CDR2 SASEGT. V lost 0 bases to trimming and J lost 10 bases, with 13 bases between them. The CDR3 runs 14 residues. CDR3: CASSEAGTVQPQHF. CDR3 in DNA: TGTGCCAGCAGTGAAGCTGGGACTGTCCAACCCCAGCATTTT.

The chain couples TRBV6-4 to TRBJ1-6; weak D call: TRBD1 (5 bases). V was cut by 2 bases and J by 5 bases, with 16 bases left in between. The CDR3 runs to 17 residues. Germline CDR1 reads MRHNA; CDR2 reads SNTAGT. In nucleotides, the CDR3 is TGTGCCAGCAGTGACCCCCCGGCCAGGGAAGATAATTCACCCCTCCACTTT. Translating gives CASSDPPAREDNSPLHF.

CDR3 sequence reads: CASSRGSMKQFF. In DNA form, the CDR3 reads TGTGCCAGCAGTCGGGGTTCAATGAAGCAGTTCTTC. This chain joins TRBV6-2 or TRBV6-3 and TRBJ2-1; weak D call: TRBD2 (5 bases). This CDR3 comprises 12 residues. The V gene lost 5 bases and the J gene lost 11 bases, with 13 bases spanning the gap. CDR1 and CDR2 (germline): MNHEY, SVGEGT.

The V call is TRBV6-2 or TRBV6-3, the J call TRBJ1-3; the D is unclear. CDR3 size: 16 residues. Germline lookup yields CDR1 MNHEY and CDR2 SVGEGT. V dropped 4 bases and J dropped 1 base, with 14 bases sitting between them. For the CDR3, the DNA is TGTGCCAGCAGTTCGCCCTCGTGGAGATCTGGAAACACCATATATTTT. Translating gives CASSSPSWRSGNTIYF.

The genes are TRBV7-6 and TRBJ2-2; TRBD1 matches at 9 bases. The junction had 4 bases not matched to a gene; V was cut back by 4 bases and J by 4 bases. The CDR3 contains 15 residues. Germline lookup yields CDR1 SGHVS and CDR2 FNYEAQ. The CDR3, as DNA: TGTGCCAGCAGCTCAATACAGGGGGCCACCGGGGAGCTGTTTTTT. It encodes CASSSIQGATGELFF.

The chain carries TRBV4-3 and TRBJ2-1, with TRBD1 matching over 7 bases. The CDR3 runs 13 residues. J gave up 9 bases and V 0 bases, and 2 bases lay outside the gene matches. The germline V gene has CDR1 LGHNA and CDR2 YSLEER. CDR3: CASSQDRGFEQFF. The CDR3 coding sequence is TGCGCCAGCAGCCAAGACAGGGGGTTTGAGCAGTTCTTC.

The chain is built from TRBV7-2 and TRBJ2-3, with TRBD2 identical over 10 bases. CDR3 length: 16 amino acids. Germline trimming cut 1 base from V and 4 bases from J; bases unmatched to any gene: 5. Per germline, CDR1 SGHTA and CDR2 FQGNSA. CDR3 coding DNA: TGTGCCAGCAGCTTAGAAAGCGGGGGGGCCTCAGATACGCAGTATTTT. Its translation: CASSLESGGASDTQYF.

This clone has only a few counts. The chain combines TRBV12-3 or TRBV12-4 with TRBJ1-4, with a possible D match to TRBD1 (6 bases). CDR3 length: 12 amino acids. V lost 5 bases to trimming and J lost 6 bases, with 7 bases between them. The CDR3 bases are TGTGCCAGCAGTCGGACAGATGAAAAACTGTTTTTT. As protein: CASSRTDEKLFF.

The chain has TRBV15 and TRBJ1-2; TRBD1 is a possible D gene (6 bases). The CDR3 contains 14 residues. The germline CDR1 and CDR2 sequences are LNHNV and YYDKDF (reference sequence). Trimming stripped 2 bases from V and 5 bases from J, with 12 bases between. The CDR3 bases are TGTGCCACCAGCAGACTCAGGGGCGAGTATGGCTACACCTTC. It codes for CATSRLRGEYGYTF. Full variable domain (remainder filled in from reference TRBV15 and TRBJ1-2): DAMVIQNPRYQVTQFGKPVTLSCSQTLNHNVMYWYQQKSSQAPKLLFHYYDKDFNNEADTPDNFQSRRPNTSFCFLDIRSPGLGDTAMYLCATSRLRGEYGYTFGSGTRLTVV.

The CDR3 coding sequence is TGTGCGAGCCGGGACAGACAAGAGACCCAGTACTTC. Translated: CASRDRQETQYF. This chain connects TRBV19 to TRBJ2-5; 7 bases are shared with TRBD1. The CDR3 spans 12 residues. Germline CDR1 is LNHDA and CDR2 is SQIVND (reference sequence).

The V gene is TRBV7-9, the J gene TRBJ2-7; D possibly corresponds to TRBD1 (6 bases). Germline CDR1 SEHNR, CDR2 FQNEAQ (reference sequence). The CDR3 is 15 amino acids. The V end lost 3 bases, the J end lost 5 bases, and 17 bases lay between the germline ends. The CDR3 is CASSFFMPRDNEQYF. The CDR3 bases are TGTGCCAGCAGCTTTTTCATGCCAAGGGACAACGAGCAGTACTTC.

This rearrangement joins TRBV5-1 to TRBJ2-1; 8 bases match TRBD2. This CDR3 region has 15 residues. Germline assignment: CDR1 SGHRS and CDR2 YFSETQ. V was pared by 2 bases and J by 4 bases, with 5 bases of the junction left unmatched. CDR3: CASSFPRGAYNEQFF. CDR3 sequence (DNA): TGCGCCAGCAGCTTCCCGCGGGGGGCGTACAATGAGCAGTTCTTC.

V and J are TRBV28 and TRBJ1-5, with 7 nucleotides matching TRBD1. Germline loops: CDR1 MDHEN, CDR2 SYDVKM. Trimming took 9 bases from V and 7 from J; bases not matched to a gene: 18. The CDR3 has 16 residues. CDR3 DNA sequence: TGTGCCAGTAACTTATGGCAGGGGGGATCAGGCCAGCCCCAGCATTTT. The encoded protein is CASNLWQGGSGQPQHF.

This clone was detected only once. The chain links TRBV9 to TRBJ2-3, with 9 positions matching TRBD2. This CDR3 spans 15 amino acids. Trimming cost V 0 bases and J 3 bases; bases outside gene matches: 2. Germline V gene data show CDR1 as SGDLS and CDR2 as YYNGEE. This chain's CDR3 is CASSVEGLATDTQYF. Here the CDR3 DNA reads TGTGCCAGCAGCGTAGAGGGACTAGCAACAGATACGCAGTATTTT.

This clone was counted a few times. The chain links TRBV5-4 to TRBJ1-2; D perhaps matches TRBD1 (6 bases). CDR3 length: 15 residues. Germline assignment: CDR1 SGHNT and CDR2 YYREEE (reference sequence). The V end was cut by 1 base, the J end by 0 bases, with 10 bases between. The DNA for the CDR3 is TGTGCCAGCAGCTTGATCAGGGGAGCTAACTATGGCTACACCTTC. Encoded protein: CASSLIRGANYGYTF.

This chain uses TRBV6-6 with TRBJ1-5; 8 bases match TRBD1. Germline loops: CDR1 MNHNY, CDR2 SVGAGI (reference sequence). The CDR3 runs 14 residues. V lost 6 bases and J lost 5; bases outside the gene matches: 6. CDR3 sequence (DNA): TGTGCCAGCAGCTGGACAGGGATTCATCAGCCCCAGCATTTT. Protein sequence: CASSWTGIHQPQHF.

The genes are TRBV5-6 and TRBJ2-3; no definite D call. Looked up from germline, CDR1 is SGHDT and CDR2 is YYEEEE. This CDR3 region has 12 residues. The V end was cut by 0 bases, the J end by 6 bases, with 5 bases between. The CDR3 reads CASSLDSDTQYF. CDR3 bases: TGTGCCAGCAGCTTGGACTCGGATACGCAGTATTTT. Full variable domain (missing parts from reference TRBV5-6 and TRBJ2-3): DAGVTQSPTHLIKTRGQQVTLRCSPKSGHDTVSWYQQALGQGPQFIFQYYEEEERQRGNFPDRFSGHQFPNYSSELNVNALLLGDSALYLCASSLDSDTQYFGPGTRLTVL.

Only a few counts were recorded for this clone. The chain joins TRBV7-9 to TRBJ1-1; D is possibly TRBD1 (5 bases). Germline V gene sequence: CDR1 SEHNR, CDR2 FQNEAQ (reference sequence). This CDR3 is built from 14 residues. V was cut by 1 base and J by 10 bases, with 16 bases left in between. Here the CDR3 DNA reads TGTGCCAGCAGCTTAGATCCCTCGCAGGGCTCAGCTTTCTTT. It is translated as CASSLDPSQGSAFF.